The rows below give T cell receptor beta chains drawn from one sample of a study of blood T cells in healthy people across ages. TCRdb re-called the 5' RACE reads through MiXCR, storing one row per CDR3 protein. The table records about 720,000 distinct CDR3 sequences, about a fifth of them present only once. The specimen was blood. Receptors were obtained from an older man in good health. Both conserved end residues are part of each CDR3. A D gene is named only where the DNA matches it firmly. Clone size is shown for a subset of rows, as once, few, many or a class of expanded clone.

j_call,clone_size,d_call,v_call,cdr3_aa,cdr3_nt
TRBJ1-6,many,TRBD1,TRBV7-9,CASSARQGANSPLHF,TGTGCCAGCAGCGCGCGACAGGGAGCTAATTCACCCCTCCACTTT
TRBJ2-1,few,NA,TRBV6-5,CASSRGDEQFF,TGTGCCAGCAGCCGAGGGGATGAGCAGTTCTTC
TRBJ2-7,few,NA,TRBV5-1,CASSLTGSGDEQYF,TGCGCCAGCAGCCTGACAGGAAGTGGGGACGAGCAGTACTTC
TRBJ1-3,few,NA,TRBV12-3/TRBV12-4,CASSPLASGNTIYF,TGTGCCAGCAGTCCACTTGCCTCTGGAAACACCATATATTTT
TRBJ2-2,NA,TRBD2,TRBV5-1,CASSRSGVSTGELFF,TGCGCCAGCAGCCGGAGCGGGGTTAGCACCGGGGAGCTGTTTTTT
TRBJ2-7,few,NA,TRBV15,CATSRGGGANSYEQYF,TGTGCCACCAGCAGAGGCGGCGGGGCCAACTCCTACGAGCAGTACTTC
TRBJ2-1,NA,NA,TRBV6-4,CASSSPGAVSYNEQFF,TGTGCCAGCAGTTCCCCAGGGGCGGTGTCCTACAATGAGCAGTTCTTC
TRBJ1-5,few,NA,TRBV20-1,CSARDSNQPRHF,TGCAGTGCTAGAGACAGTAATCAGCCCCGGCATTTT
TRBJ2-3,many,TRBD1,TRBV7-8,CASSQPRQGHTQYF,TGTGCCAGCAGCCAGCCTCGACAGGGCCATACGCAGTATTTT
TRBJ2-5,few,NA,TRBV15,CATSRDPTAQETQYF,TGTGCCACCAGCAGAGATCCCACAGCGCAAGAGACCCAGTACTTC
TRBJ1-1,NA,NA,TRBV5-1,CASSFRILRDPVMNTEAFF,TGCGCCAGCAGCTTTCGTATCCTCCGGGACCCGGTTATGAACACTGAGGCTTTCTTT
TRBJ2-7,few,NA,TRBV20-1,CSACQGFDEQYF,TGCAGTGCATGTCAGGGCTTTGACGAGCAGTACTTC
TRBJ1-5,NA,TRBD1,TRBV5-5,CASSLAPGQGGQPRHF,TGTGCCAGCAGCTTGGCCCCGGGACAGGGCGGCCAGCCCCGGCATTTT
TRBJ2-1,NA,TRBD2,TRBV2,CASSEGWRGDSYNEQFF,TGTGCCAGCAGTGAAGGGTGGCGGGGGGACTCCTACAATGAGCAGTTCTTC
TRBJ2-1,NA,TRBD2,TRBV29-1,CSVMGLAGDNNEQFF,TGCAGCGTGATGGGACTAGCGGGAGATAACAATGAGCAGTTCTTC
TRBJ2-3,NA,TRBD1,TRBV5-1,CASRQGISTDTQYF,TGCGCCAGCCGACAGGGTATAAGCACAGATACGCAGTATTTT
TRBJ2-1,few,NA,TRBV7-9,CASSLMSRGPLFEQFF,TGTGCCAGCAGCTTAATGAGCAGGGGCCCTCTCTTTGAGCAGTTCTTC
TRBJ1-6,few,NA,TRBV28,CASGGAGNHSPLHF,TGTGCCAGCGGCGGGGCAGGAAATCATTCACCACTCCACTTT
TRBJ2-2,NA,NA,TRBV4-3,CASSQGTRGVPGELFF,TGCGCCAGCAGCCAAGGGACAAGAGGGGTTCCCGGGGAGCTGTTTTTT
TRBJ2-5,many,NA,TRBV7-9,CASSLSTRQETQYF,TGTGCCAGCAGCTTATCGACGCGGCAAGAGACCCAGTACTTC
TRBJ1-1,NA,NA,TRBV6-2/TRBV6-3,CASRRDNGPTEAFF,TGTGCCAGCCGTCGGGATAACGGTCCCACTGAAGCTTTCTTT
TRBJ2-3,NA,NA,TRBV24-1,CATSGGHRASTDTQYF,TGTGCCACCAGTGGGGGACATCGTGCTAGCACAGATACGCAGTATTTT
TRBJ2-5,NA,NA,TRBV28,CASSLWDGSQETQYF,TGTGCCAGCAGTTTATGGGACGGCTCCCAAGAGACCCAGTACTTC
TRBJ1-2,NA,NA,TRBV29-1,CSVSGGPGIDYGYTF,TGCAGCGTTTCTGGGGGGCCGGGGATCGACTATGGCTACACCTTC
TRBJ2-1,NA,NA,TRBV15,CTTSRDLFGGNQETRYF,TGTACCACCAGCAGAGATCTATTTGGCGGAAACCAAGAGACCCGGTACTTC
TRBJ2-1,NA,NA,TRBV20-1,CSARGSRNEQFF,TGCAGTGCTAGAGGGTCCAGAAATGAGCAGTTCTTC
TRBJ2-3,few,NA,TRBV20-1,CSARDTGLGDTQYF,TGCAGTGCTAGAGATACGGGCCTCGGGGATACGCAGTATTTT
TRBJ2-7,NA,NA,TRBV28,CASPPTGPYEQYF,TGTGCCAGCCCCCCGACAGGCCCCTACGAGCAGTACTTC
TRBJ2-1,NA,NA,TRBV25-1,CASTGIEQFF,TGTGCCAGCACTGGGATTGAGCAGTTCTTC